This T cell receptor (beta chain) is drawn from a study of blood T cell repertoires in COVID-19. The ends lost 6 bases at V and 6 bases at J; junction bases unmatched: 5. Germline CDR1 SQVTM, CDR2 ANQGSEA. The CDR3 covers 11 residues. The table lists this clone with a few counts. Some clones are missing from TCRdb's copy, which holds only in-frame ones; the method was immunoSEQ multiplex PCR. The data hold around 70,000 clones, with around 80% observed a single time. This rearrangement joins TRBV29-1 to TRBJ2-7, with 7 bases matching TRBD2. Sequencing was carried out using peripheral blood. The source of this sequence is a man in his sixties with active or convalescent COVID-19. The CDR3 is CSVRGGAEQYF. For the CDR3, the DNA is TGCAGCGTGAGGGGAGGGGCCGAGCAGTACTTC.